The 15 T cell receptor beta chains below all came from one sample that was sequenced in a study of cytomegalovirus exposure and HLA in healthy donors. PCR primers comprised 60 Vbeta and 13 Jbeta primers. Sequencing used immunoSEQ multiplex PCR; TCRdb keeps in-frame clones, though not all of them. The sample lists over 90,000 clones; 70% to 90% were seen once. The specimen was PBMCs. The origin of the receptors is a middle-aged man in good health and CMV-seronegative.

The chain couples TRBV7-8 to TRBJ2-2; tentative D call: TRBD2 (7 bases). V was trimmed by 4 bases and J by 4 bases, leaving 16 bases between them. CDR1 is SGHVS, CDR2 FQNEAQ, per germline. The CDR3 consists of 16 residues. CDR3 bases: TGTGCCAGCAGCTCAAGGGCAGGGGAGGGCACCGGGGAGCTGTTTTTT. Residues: CASSSRAGEGTGELFF.

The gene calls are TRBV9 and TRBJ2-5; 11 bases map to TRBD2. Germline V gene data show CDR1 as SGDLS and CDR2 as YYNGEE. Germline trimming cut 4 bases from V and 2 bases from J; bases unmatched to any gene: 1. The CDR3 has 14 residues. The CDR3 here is CASSPSGGQETQYF. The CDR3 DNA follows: TGTGCCAGCAGCCCTAGCGGGGGGCAAGAGACCCAGTACTTC. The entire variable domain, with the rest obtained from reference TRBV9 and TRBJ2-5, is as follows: DSGVTQTPKHLITATGQRVTLRCSPRSGDLSVYWYQQSLDQGLQFLIQYYNGEERAKGNILERFSAQQFPDLHSELNLSSLELGDSALYFCASSPSGGQETQYFGPGTRLLVL.

CDR3 protein: CASSKDSSSYNSPLHF. The CDR3, as DNA: TGTGCCAGCAGCAAGGACAGCAGCTCCTATAATTCACCCCTCCACTTT. This chain uses TRBV5-6 with TRBJ1-6, with D perhaps TRBD1 (6 bases). Trimming removed 4 bases from V and 0 bases from J, with 11 bases in between. The CDR3 loop spans 16 amino acids. Germline CDR1 and CDR2: SGHDT and YYEEEE.

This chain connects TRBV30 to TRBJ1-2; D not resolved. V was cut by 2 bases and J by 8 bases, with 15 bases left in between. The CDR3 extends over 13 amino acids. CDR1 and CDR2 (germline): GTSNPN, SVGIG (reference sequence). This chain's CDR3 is CAWSSVPGRGYTF. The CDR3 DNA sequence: TGTGCCTGGAGTTCGGTCCCTGGGAGGGGCTACACCTTC.

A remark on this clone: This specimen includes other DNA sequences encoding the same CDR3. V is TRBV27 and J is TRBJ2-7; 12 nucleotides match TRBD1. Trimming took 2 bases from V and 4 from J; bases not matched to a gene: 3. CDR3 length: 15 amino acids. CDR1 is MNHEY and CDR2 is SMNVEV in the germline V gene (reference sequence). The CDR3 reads CASSLLGQGAYEQYF. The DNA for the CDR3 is TGTGCCAGCAGTTTACTGGGACAGGGGGCTTACGAGCAGTACTTC.

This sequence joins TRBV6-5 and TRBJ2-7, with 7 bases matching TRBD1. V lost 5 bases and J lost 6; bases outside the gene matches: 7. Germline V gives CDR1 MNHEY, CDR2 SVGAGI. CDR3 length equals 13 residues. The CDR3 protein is CASSLRQGLEQYF. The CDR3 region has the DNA TGTGCCAGCAGTCTAAGACAGGGTCTCGAGCAGTACTTC.

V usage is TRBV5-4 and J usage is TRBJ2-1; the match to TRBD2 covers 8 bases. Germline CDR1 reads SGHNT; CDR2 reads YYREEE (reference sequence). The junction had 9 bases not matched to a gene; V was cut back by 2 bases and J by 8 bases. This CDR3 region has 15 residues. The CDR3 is CASSFLSGRGDEQFF. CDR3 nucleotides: TGTGCCAGCAGCTTTCTCAGCGGGCGGGGGGATGAGCAGTTCTTC.

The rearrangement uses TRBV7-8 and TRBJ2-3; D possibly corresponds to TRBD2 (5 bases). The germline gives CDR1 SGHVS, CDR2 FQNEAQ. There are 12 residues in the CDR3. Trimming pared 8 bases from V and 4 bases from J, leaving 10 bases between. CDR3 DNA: TGTGCCAGCGCACTAGTAGCAGATACGCAGTATTTT. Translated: CASALVADTQYF.

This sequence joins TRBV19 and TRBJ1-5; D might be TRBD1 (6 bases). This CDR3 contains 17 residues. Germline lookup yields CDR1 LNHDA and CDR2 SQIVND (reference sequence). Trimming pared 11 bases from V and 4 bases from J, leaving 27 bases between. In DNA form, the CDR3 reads TGTGCCCCCTTTGCGCCCAGGGGCCACCGAGGGAATCAGCCCCAGCATTTT. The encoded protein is CAPFAPRGHRGNQPQHF.

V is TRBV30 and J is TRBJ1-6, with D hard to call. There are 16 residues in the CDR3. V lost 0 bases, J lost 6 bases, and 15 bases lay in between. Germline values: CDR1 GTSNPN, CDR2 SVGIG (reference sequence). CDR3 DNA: TGTGCCTGGAGTGTCGCGAGGGCCCCACTTAATTCACCCCTCCACTTT. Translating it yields CAWSVARAPLNSPLHF. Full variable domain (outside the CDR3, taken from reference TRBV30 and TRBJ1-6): SQTIHQWPATLVQPVGSPLSLECTVEGTSNPNLYWYRQAAGRGLQLLFYSVGIGQISSEVPQNLSASRPQDRQFILSSKKLLLSDSGFYLCAWSVARAPLNSPLHFGNGTRLTVT.

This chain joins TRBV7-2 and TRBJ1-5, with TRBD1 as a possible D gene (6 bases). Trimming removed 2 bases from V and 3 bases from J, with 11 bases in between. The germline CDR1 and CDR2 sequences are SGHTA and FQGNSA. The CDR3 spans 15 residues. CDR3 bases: TGTGCCAGCAGCTTACGGCAGGGACACAATCAGCCCCAGCATTTT. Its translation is CASSLRQGHNQPQHF.

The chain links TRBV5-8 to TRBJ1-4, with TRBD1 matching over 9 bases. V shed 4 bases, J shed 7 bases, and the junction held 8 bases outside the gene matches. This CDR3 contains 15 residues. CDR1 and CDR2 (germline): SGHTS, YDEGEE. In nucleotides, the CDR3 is TGTGCCAGCAGCCCTAGGACAGGGGTTGGTGAAAAACTGTTTTTT. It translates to CASSPRTGVGEKLFF.

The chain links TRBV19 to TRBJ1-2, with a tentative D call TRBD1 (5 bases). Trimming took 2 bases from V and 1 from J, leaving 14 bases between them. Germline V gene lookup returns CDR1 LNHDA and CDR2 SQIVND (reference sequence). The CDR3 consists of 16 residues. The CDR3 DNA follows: TGTGCCAGTAGTATAATTTTACAGGATTTTAACTATGGCTACACCTTC. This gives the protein CASSIILQDFNYGYTF. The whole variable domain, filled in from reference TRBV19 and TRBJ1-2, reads DGGITQSPKYLFRKEGQNVTLSCEQNLNHDAMYWYRQDPGQGLRLIYYSQIVNDFQKGDIAEGYSVSREKKESFPLTVTSAQKNPTAFYLCASSIILQDFNYGYTFGSGTRLTVV.

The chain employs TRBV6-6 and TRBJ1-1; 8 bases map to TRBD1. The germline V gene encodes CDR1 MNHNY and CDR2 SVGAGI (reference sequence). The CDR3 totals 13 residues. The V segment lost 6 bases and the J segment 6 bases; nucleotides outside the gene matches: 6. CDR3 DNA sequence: TGTGCCAGCAGCGGTGGACAGGGTGCTGAAGCTTTCTTT. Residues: CASSGGQGAEAFF.

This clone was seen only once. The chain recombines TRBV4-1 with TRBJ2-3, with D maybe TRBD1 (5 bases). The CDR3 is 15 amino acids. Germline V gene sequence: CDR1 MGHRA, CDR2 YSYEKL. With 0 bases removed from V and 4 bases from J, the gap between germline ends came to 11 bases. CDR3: CASSQEPGFSDTQYF. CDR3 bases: TGCGCCAGCAGCCAAGAGCCAGGGTTCTCAGATACGCAGTATTTT.